The sequence of this T cell receptor beta chain was determined in a study of blood T cell repertoires in COVID-19. The table came from immunoSEQ multiplex PCR; TCRdb's copy has only in-frame clones and leaves some out. Here the sample spans roughly 90,000 clones, 80% to 90% being singletons. Sequenced input: peripheral blood. The sequence was collected from a man aged 50 to 59 with COVID-19, enrolled during active disease.

The CDR3 here is CASSVGQGREIQETQYF. The CDR3 DNA reads TGTGCCAGCAGTGTGGGACAGGGCCGGGAGATCCAAGAGACCCAGTACTTC. The chain has TRBV27 and TRBJ2-5; 9 nucleotides agree with TRBD1. The V and J ends lost 5 bases and 1 base, in that order; junction bases with no gene match: 11. This CDR3 has 17 amino acids. Germline V gives CDR1 MNHEY, CDR2 SMNVEV (reference sequence).